This TCR beta chain was sequenced during a study of cytomegalovirus exposure and HLA in healthy donors. V gave up 1 base and J gave up 1 base; unmatched junction bases: 12. The CDR3 is made up of 19 amino acids. Looked up from germline, CDR1 is MDHEN and CDR2 is SYDVKM. Researchers ran the PCR with 60 Vbeta and 13 Jbeta primers. Generated by immunoSEQ multiplex PCR, the TCRdb table keeps only in-frame clones and is missing some. The table includes under 150,000 clones, roughly 79% detected once. General study findings and limits: TCR beta V segments were, for the most part, productive about 87% or about 30% of the time in an earlier analysis.

This clone was seen a handful of times. What it binds is not known. Sequencing input: PBMCs. The J gene is TRBJ2-3, the V gene TRBV28, with 9 positions matching TRBD2. This clonotype was sampled from a woman aged 18 to 35 in good health and CMV-seronegative. CDR3 in amino acids: CASSLLRLAEGKGTDTQYF. CDR3 nucleotides: TGTGCCAGCAGTTTATTGAGACTAGCGGAGGGGAAGGGCACAGATACGCAGTATTTT.